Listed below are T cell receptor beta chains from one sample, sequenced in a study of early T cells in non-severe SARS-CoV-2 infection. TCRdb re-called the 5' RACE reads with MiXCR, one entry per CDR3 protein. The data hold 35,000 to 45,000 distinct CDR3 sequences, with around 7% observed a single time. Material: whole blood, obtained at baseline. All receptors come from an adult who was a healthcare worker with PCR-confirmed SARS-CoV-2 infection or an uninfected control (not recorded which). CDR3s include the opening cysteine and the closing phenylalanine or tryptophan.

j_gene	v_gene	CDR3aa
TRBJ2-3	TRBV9	CASSRGGGQFTDTQYF
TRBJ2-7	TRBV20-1	CSARGVLGVQGEQYF
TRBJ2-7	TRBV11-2	CASSSGFYEQYF
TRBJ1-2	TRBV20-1	CSSPPKGYGYTF
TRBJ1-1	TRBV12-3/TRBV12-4	CASIKTGMNTEAFF
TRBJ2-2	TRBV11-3	CASSPNPTASGELFF
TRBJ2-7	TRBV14	CASSQTLAGVYEQYF
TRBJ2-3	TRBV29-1	CSVRAGGDTQYF
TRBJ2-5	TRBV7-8	CASGNPAGQETQYF
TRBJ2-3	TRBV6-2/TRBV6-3	CASSSGLAGARVTDTQYF
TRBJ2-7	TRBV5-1	CASSLAGTAVYEQYF
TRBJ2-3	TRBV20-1	CSARVLAGGYGDTQYF
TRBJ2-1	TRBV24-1	CATSAVQGLAGVSEQFF
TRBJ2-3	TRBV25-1	CASSNPKVADTQYF
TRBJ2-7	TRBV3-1	CASRGSTYEQYF
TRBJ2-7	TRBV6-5	CASKRDSGPYEQYF
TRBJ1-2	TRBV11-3	CASSSKTTWRNSYGYTF
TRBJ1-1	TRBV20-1	CSARGWDTEAFF
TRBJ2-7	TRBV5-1	CASSLRETYEQYF
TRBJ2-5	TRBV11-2	CASSLGGQSETQYF
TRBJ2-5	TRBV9	CASSPHRVSETQYF
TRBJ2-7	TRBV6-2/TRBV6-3	CASSPTEYEQYF
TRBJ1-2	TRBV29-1	CSVEDYAGAGGYTF
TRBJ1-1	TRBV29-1	CSVGSSTEAFF
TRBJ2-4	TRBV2	CASSGTVIQYF
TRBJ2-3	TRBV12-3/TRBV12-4	CASSFLSSTDTQYF
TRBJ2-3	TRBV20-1	CSARLQPSTDTQYF
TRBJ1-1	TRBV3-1	CASSQLWGNTEAFF
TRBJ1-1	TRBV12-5	CASAGANTEAFF
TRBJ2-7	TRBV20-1	CSAPGQFYEQYF
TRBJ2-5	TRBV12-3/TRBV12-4	CASSFYGETQYF
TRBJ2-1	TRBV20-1	CSARVSGAYNEQFF
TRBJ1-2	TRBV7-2	CASSAAYGYTF
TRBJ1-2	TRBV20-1	CSARDPRGRYGYTF
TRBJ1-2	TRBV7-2	CASPRELMDGYTF
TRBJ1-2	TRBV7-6	CARGTGNNYGYTF
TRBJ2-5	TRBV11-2	CASSSQTGEETQYF
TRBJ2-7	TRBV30	CAWGGTYEQYF
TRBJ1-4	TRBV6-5	CASSRDPGNEKLFF
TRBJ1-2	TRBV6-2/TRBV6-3	CASSYSRVFWTSYGYTF
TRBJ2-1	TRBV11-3	CASSFSSGSSYEQFF
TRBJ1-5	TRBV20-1	CSARQARNQPQHF
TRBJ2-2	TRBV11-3	CASSPPGQGAGELFF
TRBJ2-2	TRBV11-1	CASSLNLARELFF
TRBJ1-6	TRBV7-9	CASSIKGSSYNSPLHF
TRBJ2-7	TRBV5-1	CASSLVGGQDEQYF
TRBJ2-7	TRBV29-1	CSVTGTVAYEQYF
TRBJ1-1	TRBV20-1	CSASQGTEAFF